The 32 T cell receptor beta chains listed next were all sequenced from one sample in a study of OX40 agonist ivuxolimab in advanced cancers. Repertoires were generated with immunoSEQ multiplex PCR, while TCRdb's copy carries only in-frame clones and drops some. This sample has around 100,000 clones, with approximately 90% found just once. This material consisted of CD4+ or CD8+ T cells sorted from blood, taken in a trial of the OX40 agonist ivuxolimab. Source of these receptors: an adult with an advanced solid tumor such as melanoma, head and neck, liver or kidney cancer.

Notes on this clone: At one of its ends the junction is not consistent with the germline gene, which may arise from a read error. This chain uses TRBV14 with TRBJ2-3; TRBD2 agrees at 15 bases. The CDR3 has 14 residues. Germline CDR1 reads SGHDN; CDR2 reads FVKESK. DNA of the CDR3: TGTGCCAGCAGCCAAGATCCCGGGACTAGCGGGAGGCATTTT. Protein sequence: CASSQDPGTSGRHF.

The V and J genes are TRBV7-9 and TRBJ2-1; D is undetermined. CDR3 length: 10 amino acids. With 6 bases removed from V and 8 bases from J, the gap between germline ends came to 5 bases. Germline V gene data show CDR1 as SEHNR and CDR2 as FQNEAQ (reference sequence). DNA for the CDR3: TGTGCCAGCAGTTTGTATGAGCAGTTCTTC. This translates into CASSLYEQFF.

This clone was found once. CDR3 DNA sequence: TGTGCCAGCAGCTTAAGTCGCGATACGCAGTATTTT. Protein product: CASSLSRDTQYF. This chain links TRBV11-3 with TRBJ2-3; D ambiguous. Germline values: CDR1 SGHNT, CDR2 YENEEA. The CDR3 has 12 amino acids. Deletions cut 2 bases from V and 6 bases from J, with 6 bases between.

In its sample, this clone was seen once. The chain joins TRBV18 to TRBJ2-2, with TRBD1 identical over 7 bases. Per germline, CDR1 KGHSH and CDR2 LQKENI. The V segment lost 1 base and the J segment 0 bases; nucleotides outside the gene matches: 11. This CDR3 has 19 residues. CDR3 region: CASSPLGTGALANTGELFF. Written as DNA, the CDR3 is TGTGCCAGCTCACCACTTGGCACAGGGGCTTTAGCGAACACCGGGGAGCTGTTTTTT.

CDR3 region: CASSITAGSQETQYF. In DNA, the CDR3 is TGTGCCAGTAGTATTACAGCGGGAAGCCAAGAGACCCAGTACTTC. The chain is built from TRBV19 and TRBJ2-5; 7 bases are a match to TRBD2. This CDR3 is 15 amino acids long. Germline V gene sequence: CDR1 LNHDA, CDR2 SQIVND (reference sequence). The V and J ends lost 3 bases and 1 base, in that order; junction bases with no gene match: 5.

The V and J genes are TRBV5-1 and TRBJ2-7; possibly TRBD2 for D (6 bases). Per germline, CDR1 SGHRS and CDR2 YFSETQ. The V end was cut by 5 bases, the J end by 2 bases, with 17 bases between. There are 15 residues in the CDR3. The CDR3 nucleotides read TGCGCCAGCAGAGTGGTTAGCGGAGAAACCTACGAGCAGTACTTC. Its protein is CASRVVSGETYEQYF.

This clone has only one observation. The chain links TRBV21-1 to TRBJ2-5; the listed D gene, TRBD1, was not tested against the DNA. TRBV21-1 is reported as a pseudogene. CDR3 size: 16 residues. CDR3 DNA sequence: TGTGCCAGCAGCTTAAGGGGGACAGGGCACGGTGAGACCCAGTACTTC. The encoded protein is CASSLRGTGHGETQYF.

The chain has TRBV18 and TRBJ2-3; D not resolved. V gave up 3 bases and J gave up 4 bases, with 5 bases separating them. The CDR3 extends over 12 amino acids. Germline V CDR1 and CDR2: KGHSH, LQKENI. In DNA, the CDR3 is TGTGCCAGCTCACCTTCAGCAGATACGCAGTATTTT. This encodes CASSPSADTQYF.

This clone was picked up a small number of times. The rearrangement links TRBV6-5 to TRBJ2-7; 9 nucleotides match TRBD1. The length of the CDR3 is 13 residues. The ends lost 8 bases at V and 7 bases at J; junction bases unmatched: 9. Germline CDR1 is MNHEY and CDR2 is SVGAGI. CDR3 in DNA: TGTGCCAGCCGGGACAGGGCCTTCGGGGAGCAGTACTTC. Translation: CASRDRAFGEQYF.

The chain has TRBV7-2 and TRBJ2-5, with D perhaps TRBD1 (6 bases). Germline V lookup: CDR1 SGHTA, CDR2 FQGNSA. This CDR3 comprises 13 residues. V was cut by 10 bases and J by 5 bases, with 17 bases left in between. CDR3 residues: CATSEQGWETQYF. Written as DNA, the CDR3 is TGTGCCACTAGTGAACAGGGCTGGGAGACCCAGTACTTC.

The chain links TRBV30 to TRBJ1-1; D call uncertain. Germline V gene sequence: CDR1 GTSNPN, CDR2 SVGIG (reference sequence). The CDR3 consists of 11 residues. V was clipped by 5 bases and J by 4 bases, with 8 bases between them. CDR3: CAWVVSTEAFF. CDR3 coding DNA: TGTGCCTGGGTTGTCTCCACTGAAGCTTTCTTT.

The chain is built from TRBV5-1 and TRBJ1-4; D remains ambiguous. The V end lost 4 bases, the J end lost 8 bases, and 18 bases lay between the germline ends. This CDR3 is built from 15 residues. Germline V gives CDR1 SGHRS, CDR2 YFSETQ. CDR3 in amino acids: CASSPAVERREKLFF. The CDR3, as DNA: TGCGCCAGCAGCCCCGCGGTGGAGAGAAGGGAAAAACTGTTTTTT.

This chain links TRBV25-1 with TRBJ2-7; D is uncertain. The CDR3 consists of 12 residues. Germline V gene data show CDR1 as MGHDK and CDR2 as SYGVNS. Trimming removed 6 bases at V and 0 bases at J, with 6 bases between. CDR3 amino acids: CASSAASYEQYF. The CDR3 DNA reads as TGTGCCAGCAGCGCGGCCTCCTACGAGCAGTACTTC.

This CDR3 is CASSLAVGYEQYF. The CDR3 DNA is TGTGCCAGCAGCTTAGCTGTAGGTTACGAGCAGTACTTC. The chain employs TRBV11-2 and TRBJ2-7; D is uncertain. Germline V CDR1 and CDR2: SGHAT, FQNNGV. This CDR3 is 13 amino acids long. Trimming cost V 1 base and J 4 bases, with 8 bases left between them.

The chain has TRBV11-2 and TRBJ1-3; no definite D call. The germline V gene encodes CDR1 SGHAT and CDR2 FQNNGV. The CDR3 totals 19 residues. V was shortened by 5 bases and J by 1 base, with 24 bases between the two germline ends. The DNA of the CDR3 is TGTGCCAGCAGCGTTAGGCCTTTTTCGTTTGGCAAGTCTGGAAACACCATATATTTT. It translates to CASSVRPFSFGKSGNTIYF. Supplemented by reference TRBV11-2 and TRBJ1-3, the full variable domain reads EAGVAQSPRYKIIEKRQSVAFWCNPISGHATLYWYQQILGQGPKLLIQFQNNGVVDDSQLPKDRFSAERLKGVDSTLKIQPAKLEDSAVYLCASSVRPFSFGKSGNTIYFGEGSWLTVV.

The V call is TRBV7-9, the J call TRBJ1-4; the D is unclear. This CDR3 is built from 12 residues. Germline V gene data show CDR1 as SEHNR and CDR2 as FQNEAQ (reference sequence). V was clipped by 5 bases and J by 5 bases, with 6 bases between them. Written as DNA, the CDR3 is TGTGCCAGCAGCCTACGGAATGAAAAACTGTTTTTT. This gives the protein CASSLRNEKLFF.

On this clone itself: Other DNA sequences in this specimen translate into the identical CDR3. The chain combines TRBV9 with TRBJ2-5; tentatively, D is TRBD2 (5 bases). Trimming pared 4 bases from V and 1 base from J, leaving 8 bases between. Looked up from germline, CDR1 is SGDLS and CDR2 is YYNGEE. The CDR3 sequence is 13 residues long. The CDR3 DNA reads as TGTGCCAGCAGCCTACGGGGCCAAGAGACCCAGTACTTC. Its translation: CASSLRGQETQYF. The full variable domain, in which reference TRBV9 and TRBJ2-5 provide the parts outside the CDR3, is DSGVTQTPKHLITATGQRVTLRCSPRSGDLSVYWYQQSLDQGLQFLIQYYNGEERAKGNILERFSAQQFPDLHSELNLSSLELGDSALYFCASSLRGQETQYFGPGTRLLVL.

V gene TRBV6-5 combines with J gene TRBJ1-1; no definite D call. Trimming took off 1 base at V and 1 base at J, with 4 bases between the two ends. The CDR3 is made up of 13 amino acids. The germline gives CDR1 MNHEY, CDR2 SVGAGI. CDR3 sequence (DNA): TGTGCCAGCAGTTACTATGGGAACACTGAAGCTTTCTTT. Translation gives CASSYYGNTEAFF.

CDR3 protein: CASRNPTGDQYF. Here the CDR3 DNA reads TGCGCCAGCAGGAACCCCACAGGGGATCAGTACTTC. V and J are TRBV5-1 and TRBJ2-7; 7 bases match TRBD1. CDR3 length: 12 amino acids. With 5 bases clipped from V and 10 bases from J, the junction kept 9 bases outside the gene matches. CDR1 and CDR2 (germline): SGHRS, YFSETQ.

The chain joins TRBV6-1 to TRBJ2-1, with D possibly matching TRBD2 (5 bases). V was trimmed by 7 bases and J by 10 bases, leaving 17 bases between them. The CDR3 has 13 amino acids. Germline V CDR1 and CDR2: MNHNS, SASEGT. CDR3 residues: CASTGLAREEQFF. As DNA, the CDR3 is TGTGCCAGCACAGGTTTGGCCCGGGAAGAGCAGTTCTTC.

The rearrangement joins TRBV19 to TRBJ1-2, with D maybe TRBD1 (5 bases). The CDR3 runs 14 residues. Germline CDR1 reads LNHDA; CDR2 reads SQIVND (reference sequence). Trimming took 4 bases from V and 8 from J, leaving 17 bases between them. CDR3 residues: CASSNGIGVDGYTF. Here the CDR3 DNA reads TGTGCCAGTAGTAATGGAATAGGGGTAGACGGCTACACCTTC.

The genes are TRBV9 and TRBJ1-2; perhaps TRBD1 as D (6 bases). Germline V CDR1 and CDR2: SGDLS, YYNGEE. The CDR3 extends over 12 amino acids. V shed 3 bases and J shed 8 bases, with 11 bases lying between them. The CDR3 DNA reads TGTGCCAGCAGCGCCCTCAGGGGCGGCTACACCTTC. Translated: CASSALRGGYTF.

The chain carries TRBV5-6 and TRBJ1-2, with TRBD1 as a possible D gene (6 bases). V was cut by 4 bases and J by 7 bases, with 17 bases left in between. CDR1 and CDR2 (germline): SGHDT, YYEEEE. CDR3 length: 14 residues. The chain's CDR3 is CASSRRGGLGGYTF. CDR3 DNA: TGTGCCAGCAGCCGCAGGGGCGGTCTAGGTGGCTACACCTTC. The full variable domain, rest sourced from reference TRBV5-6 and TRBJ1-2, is DAGVTQSPTHLIKTRGQQVTLRCSPKSGHDTVSWYQQALGQGPQFIFQYYEEEERQRGNFPDRFSGHQFPNYSSELNVNALLLGDSALYLCASSRRGGLGGYTFGSGTRLTVV.

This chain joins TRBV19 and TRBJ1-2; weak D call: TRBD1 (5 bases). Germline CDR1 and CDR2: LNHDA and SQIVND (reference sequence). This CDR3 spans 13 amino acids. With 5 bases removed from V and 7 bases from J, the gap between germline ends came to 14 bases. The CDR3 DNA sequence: TGTGCCAGTAGTTCCCGGGGCCCCGGTGGCTACACCTTC. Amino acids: CASSSRGPGGYTF.

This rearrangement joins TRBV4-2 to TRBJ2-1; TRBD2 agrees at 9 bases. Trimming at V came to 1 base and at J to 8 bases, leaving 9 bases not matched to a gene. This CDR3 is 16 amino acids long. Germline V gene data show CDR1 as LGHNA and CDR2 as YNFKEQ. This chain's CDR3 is CASSQASQREDHEQFF. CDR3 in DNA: TGTGCCAGCAGCCAAGCCTCGCAGCGGGAGGACCATGAGCAGTTCTTC.

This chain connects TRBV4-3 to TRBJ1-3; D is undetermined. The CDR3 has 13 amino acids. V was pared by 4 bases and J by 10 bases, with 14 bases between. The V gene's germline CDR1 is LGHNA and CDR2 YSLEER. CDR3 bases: TGCGCCAGCAGCCCGGGTCAGAAGGAAACCATATATTTT. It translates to CASSPGQKETIYF.

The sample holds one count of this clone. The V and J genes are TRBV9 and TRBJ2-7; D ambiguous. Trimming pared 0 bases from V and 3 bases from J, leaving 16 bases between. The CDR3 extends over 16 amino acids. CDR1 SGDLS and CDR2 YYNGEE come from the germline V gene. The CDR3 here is CASSVGSSPMFYEQYF. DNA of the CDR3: TGTGCCAGCAGCGTAGGCAGTAGTCCGATGTTCTACGAGCAGTACTTC.

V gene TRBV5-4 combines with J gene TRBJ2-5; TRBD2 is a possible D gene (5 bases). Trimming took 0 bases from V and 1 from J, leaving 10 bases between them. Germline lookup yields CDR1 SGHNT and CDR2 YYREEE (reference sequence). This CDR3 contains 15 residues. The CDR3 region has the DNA TGTGCCAGCAGCTTGGATGGCCTAGCCCAAGAGACCCAGTACTTC. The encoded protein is CASSLDGLAQETQYF.

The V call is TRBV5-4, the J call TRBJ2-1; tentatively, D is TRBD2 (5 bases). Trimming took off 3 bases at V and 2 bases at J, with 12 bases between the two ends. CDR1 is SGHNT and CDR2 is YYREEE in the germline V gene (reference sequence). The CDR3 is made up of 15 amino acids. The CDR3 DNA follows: TGTGCCAGCAGCTCCACCGCGGGCACCTACAATGAGCAGTTCTTC. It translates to CASSSTAGTYNEQFF.

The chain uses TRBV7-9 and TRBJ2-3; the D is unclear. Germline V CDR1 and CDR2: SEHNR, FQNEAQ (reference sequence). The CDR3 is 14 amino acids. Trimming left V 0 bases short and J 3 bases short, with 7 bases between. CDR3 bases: TGTGCCAGCAGCTTAGCGATAAGTACAGATACGCAGTATTTT. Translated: CASSLAISTDTQYF.

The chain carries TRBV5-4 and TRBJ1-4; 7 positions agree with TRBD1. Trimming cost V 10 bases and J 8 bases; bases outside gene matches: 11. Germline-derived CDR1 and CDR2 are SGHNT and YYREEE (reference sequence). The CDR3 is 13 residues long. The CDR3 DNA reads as TGTGCCGTGCTAGACAGGGTGAAAGAAAAACTGTTTTTT. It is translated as CAVLDRVKEKLFF.

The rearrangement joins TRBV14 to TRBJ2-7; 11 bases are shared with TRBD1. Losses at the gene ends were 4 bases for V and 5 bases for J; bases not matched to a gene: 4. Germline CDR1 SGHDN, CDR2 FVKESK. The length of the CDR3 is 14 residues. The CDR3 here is CASSRDRGFHEQYF. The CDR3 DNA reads TGTGCCAGCAGCCGGGACAGGGGGTTCCACGAGCAGTACTTC.